This paragraph reports one T cell receptor (beta chain). Repertoires were generated with immunoSEQ multiplex PCR, while TCRdb's copy carries only in-frame clones and drops some. The sample comprises roughly 48,000 clones, roughly 94% of which are singletons, and more than 0.45% rests with the top ten. This sample is drawn from a study of T cell changes during pregnancy in multiple sclerosis. CDR1 is SGDLS, CDR2 YYNGEE, per germline. V gave up 1 base and J gave up 7 bases, with 23 bases separating them. The length of the CDR3 is 18 residues. The chain carries TRBV9 and TRBJ2-2; D unclear. The sample in question was CD4+ T cells from peripheral blood mononuclear cells, obtained in the first trimester of pregnancy. The TCR sequence derives from a female donor with multiple sclerosis, enrolled in a pregnancy study. The CDR3 nucleotides are TGTGCCAGCAGCGTACCCCAAAGACACTTCACTTCCCACGGGGAGCTGTTTTTT. This codes for CASSVPQRHFTSHGELFF.